The 8 T cell receptor beta chains listed next were all sequenced from one sample in a study of response to subunit inactivated influenza vaccine. A single record per CDR3 protein comes from TCRdb applying MiXCR to the RT-PCR reads. The sample yields about 650,000 distinct CDR3 sequences, about a sixth seen once. The material sequenced was PBMCs from blood, taken 11 to 12 days after vaccination. The receptors were sampled from a man in his forties or fifties who received an inactivated influenza vaccine.

CDR3 sequence reads: CASTSFGQSQETQYF. DNA of the CDR3: TGTGCCAGCACCTCTTTTGGGCAGAGTCAAGAGACCCAGTACTTC. The V and J genes are TRBV7-9 and TRBJ2-5; no clear D. Between the trimmed V and J ends, which lost 7 bases and 2 bases, there was a span of 17 bases. The CDR3 contains 15 residues. The germline gives CDR1 SEHNR, CDR2 FQNEAQ (reference sequence).

The CDR3 bases are TGCAGCGTTGACGGACTTGCGGGGGAGACCCAGTACTTC. Amino acids: CSVDGLAGETQYF. V is TRBV29-1 and J is TRBJ2-5, with a weak D call TRBD2 (6 bases). Per germline, CDR1 SQVTM and CDR2 ANQGSEA. Trimming took off 3 bases at V and 5 bases at J, with 13 bases between the two ends. The CDR3 is 13 amino acids. Full variable domain (remainder filled in from reference TRBV29-1 and TRBJ2-5): SAVISQKPSRDICQRGTSLTIQCQVDSQVTMMFWYRQQPGQSLTLIATANQGSEATYESGFVIDKFPISRPNLTFSTLTVSNMSPEDSSIYLCSVDGLAGETQYFGPGTRLLVL.

This clonotype was picked up many times. The V gene is TRBV20-1, the J gene TRBJ1-1; 8 bases fit TRBD1. CDR3 size: 12 residues. Germline V CDR1 and CDR2: DFQATT, SNEGSKA (reference sequence). With V trimmed by 5 bases and J by 1 base, 0 bases remained unmatched. CDR3 nucleotides: TGCAGTGCTGGACAGGGGAACACTGAAGCTTTCTTT. Translation: CSAGQGNTEAFF.

This clonotype has a handful of counts. V and J are TRBV5-1 and TRBJ1-1; tentative D call: TRBD1 (5 bases). This CDR3 is 15 amino acids long. Germline assignment: CDR1 SGHRS and CDR2 YFSETQ. Trimming pared 1 base from V and 1 base from J, leaving 11 bases between. CDR3 coding DNA: TGCGCCAGCAGCTTGTTTCGGGGCGCGAACACTGAAGCTTTCTTT. It is translated as CASSLFRGANTEAFF.

V usage is TRBV27 and J usage is TRBJ2-5; no reliable D call. The CDR3 is 14 residues long. Deletions cut 2 bases from V and 4 bases from J, with 11 bases between. Germline CDR1 reads MNHEY; CDR2 reads SMNVEV (reference sequence). CDR3: CASSLGVSGETQYF. In DNA, the CDR3 is TGTGCCAGCAGTTTAGGCGTGTCAGGAGAGACCCAGTACTTC.

This clonotype was found a few times. The V gene is TRBV29-1, the J gene TRBJ2-7, with a possible D match to TRBD1 (6 bases). The CDR3 consists of 13 residues. Germline assignment: CDR1 SQVTM and CDR2 ANQGSEA. The V and J ends lost 5 bases and 2 bases respectively, with 13 bases between them. CDR3 nucleotides: TGCAGCGTTCGTGACAGGATGACCTACGAGCAGTACTTC. Encoded protein: CSVRDRMTYEQYF.

This chain connects TRBV10-2 to TRBJ2-3; D gene unclear. Trimming cost V 5 bases and J 2 bases, with 14 bases left between them. The CDR3 is made up of 15 amino acids. Germline V CDR1 and CDR2: WSHSY, SAAADI. CDR3 loop: CASSLLGAYTDTQYF. DNA of the CDR3: TGCGCCAGCAGTCTTTTAGGAGCTTACACAGATACGCAGTATTTT.

The sample holds a few counts of this clonotype. V gene TRBV6-1 combines with J gene TRBJ1-1; 8 bases are shared with TRBD1. Germline V gene lookup returns CDR1 MNHNS and CDR2 SASEGT. The CDR3 totals 14 residues. J lost 1 base, V lost 6 bases, and 4 bases had no gene match. Here the CDR3 reads CASRIDRGNTEAFF. The CDR3 DNA sequence: TGTGCCAGCAGGATCGACAGGGGGAACACTGAAGCTTTCTTT.